This TCR beta chain was observed in a study of CD8 T cells in ankylosing spondylitis. This clonotype was seen a few times. TCRdb re-called the 5' RACE reads with MiXCR, one entry per CDR3 protein. The sample lists roughly 280,000 distinct CDR3 sequences, around 19% seen once, with 7.5% to 9.5% in the top ten. With 3 bases clipped from V and 2 bases from J, the junction kept 8 bases outside the gene matches. This CDR3 is 17 amino acids long. The J gene is TRBJ1-5, the V gene TRBV12-3 or TRBV12-4; the match to TRBD1 covers 9 bases. Sequencing used blood, either unsorted or a sorted T cell fraction (not recorded which). This TCR came from a male donor with ankylosing spondylitis or in good health (not recorded which). The CDR3 here is CASSFRRQGGGNQPQHF. CDR3 sequence (DNA): TGTGCCAGCAGTTTCCGTCGACAGGGGGGTGGCAATCAGCCCCAGCATTTT.